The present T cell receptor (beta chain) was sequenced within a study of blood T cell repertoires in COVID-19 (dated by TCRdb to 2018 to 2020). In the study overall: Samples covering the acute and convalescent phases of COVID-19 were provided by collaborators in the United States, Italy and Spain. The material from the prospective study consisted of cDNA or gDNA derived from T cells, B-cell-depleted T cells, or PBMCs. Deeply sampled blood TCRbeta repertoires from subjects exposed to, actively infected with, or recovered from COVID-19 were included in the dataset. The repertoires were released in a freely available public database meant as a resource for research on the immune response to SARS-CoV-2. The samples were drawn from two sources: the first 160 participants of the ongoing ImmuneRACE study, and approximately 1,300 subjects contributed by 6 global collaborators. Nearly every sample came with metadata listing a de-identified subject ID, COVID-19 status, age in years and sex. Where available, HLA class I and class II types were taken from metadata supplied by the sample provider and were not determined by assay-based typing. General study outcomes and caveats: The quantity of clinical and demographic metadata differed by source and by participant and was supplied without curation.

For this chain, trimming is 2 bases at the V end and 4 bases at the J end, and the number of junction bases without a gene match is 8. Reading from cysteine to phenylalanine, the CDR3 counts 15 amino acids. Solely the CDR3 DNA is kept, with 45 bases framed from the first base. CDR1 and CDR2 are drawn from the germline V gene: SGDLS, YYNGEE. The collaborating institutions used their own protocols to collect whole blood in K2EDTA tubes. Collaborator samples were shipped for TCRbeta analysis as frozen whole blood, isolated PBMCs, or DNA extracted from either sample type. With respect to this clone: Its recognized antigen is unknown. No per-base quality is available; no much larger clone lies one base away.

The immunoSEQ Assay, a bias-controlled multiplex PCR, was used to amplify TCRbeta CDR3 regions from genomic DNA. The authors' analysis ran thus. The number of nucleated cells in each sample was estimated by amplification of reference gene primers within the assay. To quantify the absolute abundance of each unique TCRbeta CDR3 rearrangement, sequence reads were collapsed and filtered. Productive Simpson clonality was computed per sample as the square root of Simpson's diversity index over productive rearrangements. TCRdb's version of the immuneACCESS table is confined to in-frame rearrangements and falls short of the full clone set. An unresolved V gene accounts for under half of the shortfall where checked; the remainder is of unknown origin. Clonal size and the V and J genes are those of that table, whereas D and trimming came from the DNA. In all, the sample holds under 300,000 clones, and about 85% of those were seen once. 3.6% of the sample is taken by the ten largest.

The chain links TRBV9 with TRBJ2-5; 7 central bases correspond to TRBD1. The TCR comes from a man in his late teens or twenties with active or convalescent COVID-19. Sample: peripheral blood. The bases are TGTGCCAGCAGCGTCGATGAGGGGGCGGGAGAGACCCAGTACTTC. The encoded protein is CASSVDEGAGETQYF. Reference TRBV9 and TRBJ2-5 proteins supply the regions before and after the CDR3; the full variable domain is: DSGVTQTPKHLITATGQRVTLRCSPRSGDLSVYWYQQSLDQGLQFLIQYYNGEERAKGNILERFSAQQFPDLHSELNLSSLELGDSALYFCASSVDEGAGETQYFGPGTRLLVL.